The present T cell receptor beta chain was sequenced within a study of blood T cells in healthy people across ages. Overall study findings and caveats: The CMV status of each donor remained undetermined, and this could have confounded shifts in expanded clonotypes.

The CDR3 has 16 residues. The V and J ends lost 7 bases and 4 bases, in that order; junction bases with no gene match: 13. Germline V gene data show CDR1 as MDHEN and CDR2 as SYDVKM. The use of a sample-barcoded 5' primer and a J-beta primer mix characterized a second PCR of 7 to 11 cycles. One entry per CDR3 protein results from TCRdb running MiXCR on the 5' RACE reads. Of fewer than 600,000 distinct CDR3 sequences in the sample, roughly a quarter were seen once. With respect to this clonotype: Its cognate antigen is unknown.

The data also belong to a second study, concerning T cells of mothers and their children.

The chain links TRBV28 to TRBJ2-3, with TRBD1 matching 8 bases. The source is a boy between 2 and 10 years old in good health. Sequenced: blood. CDR3: CASNPLFRGLADTQYF. The CDR3 nucleotides read TGTGCCAGCAACCCTTTATTCAGGGGGCTGGCAGATACGCAGTATTTT. Variable domain in full (rest from reference TRBV28 and TRBJ2-3): DVKVTQSSRYLVKRTGEKVFLECVQDMDHENMFWYRQDPGLGLRLIYFSYDVKMKEKGDIPEGYSVSREKKERFSLILESASTNQTSMYLCASNPLFRGLADTQYFGPGTRLTVL.